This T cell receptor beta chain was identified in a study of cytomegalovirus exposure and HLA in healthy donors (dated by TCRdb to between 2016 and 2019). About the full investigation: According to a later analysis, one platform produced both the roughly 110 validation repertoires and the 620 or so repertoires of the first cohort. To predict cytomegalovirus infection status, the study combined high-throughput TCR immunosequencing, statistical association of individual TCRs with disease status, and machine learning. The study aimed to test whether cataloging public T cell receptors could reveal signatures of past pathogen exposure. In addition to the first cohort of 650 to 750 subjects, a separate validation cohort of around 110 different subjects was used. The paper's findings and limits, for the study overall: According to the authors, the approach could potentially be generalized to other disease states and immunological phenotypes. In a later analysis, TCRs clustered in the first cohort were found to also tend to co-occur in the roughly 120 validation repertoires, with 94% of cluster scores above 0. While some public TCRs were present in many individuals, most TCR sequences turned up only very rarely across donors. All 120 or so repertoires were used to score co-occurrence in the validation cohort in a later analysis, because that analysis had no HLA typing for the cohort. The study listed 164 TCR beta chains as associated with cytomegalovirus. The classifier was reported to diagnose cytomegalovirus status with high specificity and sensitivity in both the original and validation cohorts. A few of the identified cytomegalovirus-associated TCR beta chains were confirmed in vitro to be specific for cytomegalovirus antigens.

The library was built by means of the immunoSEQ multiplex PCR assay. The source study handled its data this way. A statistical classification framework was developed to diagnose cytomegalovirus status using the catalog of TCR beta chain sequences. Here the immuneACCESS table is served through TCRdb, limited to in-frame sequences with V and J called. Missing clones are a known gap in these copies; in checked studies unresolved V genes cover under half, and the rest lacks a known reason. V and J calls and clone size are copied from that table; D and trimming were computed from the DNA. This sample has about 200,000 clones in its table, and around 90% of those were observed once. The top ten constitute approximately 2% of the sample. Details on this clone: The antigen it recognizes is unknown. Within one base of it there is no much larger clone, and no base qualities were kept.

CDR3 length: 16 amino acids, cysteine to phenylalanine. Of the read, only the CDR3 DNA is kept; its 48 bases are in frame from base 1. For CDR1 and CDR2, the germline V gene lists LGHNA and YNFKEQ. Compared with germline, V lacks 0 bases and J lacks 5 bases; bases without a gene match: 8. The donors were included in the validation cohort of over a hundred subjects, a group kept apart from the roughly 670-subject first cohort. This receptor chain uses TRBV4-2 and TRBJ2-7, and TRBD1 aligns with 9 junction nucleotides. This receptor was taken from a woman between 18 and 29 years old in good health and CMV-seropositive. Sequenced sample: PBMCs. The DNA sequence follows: TGTGCCAGCAGCCAAGATGGCAGGAACAGGGGGCACGAGCAGTACTTC. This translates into CASSQDGRNRGHEQYF.